The 16 T cell receptor beta chains given below trace back to one sample, sequenced in a study of CD8 T cells in Susac syndrome. Random hexamers served to reverse transcribe roughly 0.45 to 1 ug RNA. TCRdb processed the immunoSEQ multiplex PCR reads anew with MiXCR; each CDR3 protein has one entry. The sample holds some 200,000 distinct CDR3 sequences, 95% seen once. Material: CD4+ T cells from PBMCs. All receptors come from a human donor with Susac syndrome.

The J gene is TRBJ2-2, the V gene TRBV30; no definite D call. This CDR3 region has 18 residues. The germline V and J ends were trimmed by 1 base and 1 base, with 19 bases remaining between them. Germline values: CDR1 GTSNPN, CDR2 SVGIG (reference sequence). The CDR3 sequence: CAWSDNAGHPLNTGELFF. The CDR3 nucleotides are TGTGCCTGGAGTGACAACGCAGGTCATCCATTGAACACCGGGGAGCTGTTTTTT.

The V gene is TRBV7-2, the J gene TRBJ2-3, with D perhaps TRBD2 (6 bases). The germline CDR1 and CDR2 sequences are SGHTA and FQGNSA. V lost 5 bases and J lost 6, with 18 bases in between. The CDR3 is 15 amino acids. The CDR3 DNA reads as TGTGCCAGCAGCGCGCGGCGGGACGGATGGGATACGCAGTATTTT. Translation gives CASSARRDGWDTQYF.

J is TRBJ2-5 and V is TRBV7-2, with TRBD2 matching 10 bases. The germline V gene has CDR1 SGHTA and CDR2 FQGNSA. The CDR3 sequence is 16 residues long. Trimming cost V 5 bases and J 9 bases; bases outside gene matches: 15. Written as DNA, the CDR3 is TGTGCCAGCAGCCTCGGGCTACTAGCGGGGCGGGGGGCCCAGTACTTC. It specifies CASSLGLLAGRGAQYF.

V gene TRBV5-4 combines with J gene TRBJ2-7, with a weak D call TRBD1 (5 bases). CDR3 size: 14 residues. V was clipped by 2 bases and J by 0 bases, with 9 bases between them. The germline V gene encodes CDR1 SGHNT and CDR2 YYREEE (reference sequence). CDR3 amino acids: CASSFSQGSYEQYF. CDR3 DNA sequence: TGTGCCAGCAGCTTTAGTCAGGGCTCCTACGAGCAGTACTTC.

The chain is built from TRBV18 and TRBJ2-2; D uncertain. The CDR3 totals 13 residues. V lost 2 bases and J lost 5, with 6 bases in between. From germline, CDR1 is KGHSH and CDR2 LQKENI. CDR3 region: CASSPVETGELFF. The CDR3 bases are TGTGCCAGCTCACCAGTCGAGACCGGGGAGCTGTTTTTT.

V usage is TRBV5-1 and J usage is TRBJ1-1; 7 bases are shared with TRBD1. The CDR3 contains 16 residues. Germline V gives CDR1 SGHRS, CDR2 YFSETQ. J lost 2 bases, V lost 3 bases, and 10 bases had no gene match. DNA for the CDR3: TGCGCCAGCAGCTGGGCGCCATCAGGGGGAAACACTGAAGCTTTCTTT. It specifies CASSWAPSGGNTEAFF.

The rearrangement joins TRBV30 to TRBJ1-3, with unresolved D. V dropped 3 bases and J dropped 0 bases, with 6 bases sitting between them. The CDR3 runs 13 residues. Germline V gives CDR1 GTSNPN, CDR2 SVGIG (reference sequence). CDR3 protein: CAWSKGSGNTIYF. The CDR3 coding sequence is TGTGCCTGGAGCAAGGGCTCTGGAAACACCATATATTTT.

The DNA of the CDR3 is TGTGCCAGCAGCTTAACTAGTCAGCCCCAGCATTTT. The encoded protein is CASSLTSQPQHF. This chain uses TRBV7-8 with TRBJ1-5; D is uncertain. CDR3 length: 12 residues. From germline, CDR1 is SGHVS and CDR2 FQNEAQ. The germline V and J ends were trimmed by 2 bases and 6 bases, with 5 bases remaining between them. The full variable domain, completed using reference TRBV7-8 and TRBJ1-5, is GAGVSQSPRYKVAKRGQDVALRCDPISGHVSLFWYQQALGQGPEFLTYFQNEAQLDKSGLPSDRFFAERPEGSVSTLKIQRTQQEDSAVYLCASSLTSQPQHFGDGTRLSIL.

This clonotype came up a few times. Here the CDR3 reads CASSFAGVGETQYF. In nucleotides, the CDR3 is TGTGCCAGCAGTTTCGCTGGGGTAGGAGAGACCCAGTACTTC. The chain links TRBV27 to TRBJ2-5, with D unclear. The CDR3 runs to 14 residues. V lost 3 bases to trimming and J lost 4 bases, with 12 bases between them. The germline V gene has CDR1 MNHEY and CDR2 SMNVEV (reference sequence).

The chain couples TRBV19 to TRBJ1-2; D gene uncertain. Germline CDR1 reads LNHDA; CDR2 reads SQIVND (reference sequence). Trimming shortened V by 10 bases and J by 2 bases, and 11 bases separated the two germline ends. The CDR3 covers 12 residues. This CDR3 reads CATLMPNYGYTF. Written as DNA, the CDR3 is TGTGCCACCCTAATGCCGAACTATGGCTACACCTTC.

The V gene is TRBV20-1, the J gene TRBJ2-7; 8 bases are shared with TRBD2. Germline CDR1 reads DFQATT; CDR2 reads SNEGSKA (reference sequence). The CDR3 sequence is 15 residues long. Unmatched junction bases numbered 12, after V lost 6 bases and J lost 2 bases. In DNA form, the CDR3 reads TGCAGTGCGGGGAAGGGGACTAGGAGTGCCTACGAGCAGTACTTC. This encodes CSAGKGTRSAYEQYF.

The V call is TRBV12-3 or TRBV12-4, the J call TRBJ2-5, with D possibly being TRBD1 (6 bases). Trimming shortened V by 4 bases and J by 8 bases, and 14 bases separated the two germline ends. The CDR3 spans 13 residues. The CDR3 DNA sequence: TGTGCCAGCAGTTCCCTAACAGGGTTTACCCAGTACTTC. It encodes CASSSLTGFTQYF.

V usage is TRBV5-1 and J usage is TRBJ2-1; possible D gene TRBD1, 6 bases. The V gene lost 4 bases and the J gene lost 8 bases, with 19 bases spanning the gap. The CDR3 spans 15 residues. Per the germline V gene, CDR1 is SGHRS and CDR2 is YFSETQ. The CDR3 sequence: CASSPTGSVLYEQFF. DNA of the CDR3: TGCGCCAGCAGCCCTACAGGGTCCGTCCTCTATGAGCAGTTCTTC.

Comments on this clonotype: At one end the junction does not follow the germline gene, possibly because of a read error. The chain is built from TRBV15 and TRBJ2-5, with no clear D. Germline CDR1 is LNHNV and CDR2 is YYDKDF (reference sequence). This CDR3 region has 14 residues. For the CDR3, the DNA is TGTGCCACCAGCAGAGATCTCGGCGGCGATCGTGGCGACTTC. Translated: CATSRDLGGDRGDF.

This clonotype was detected only once. A read error may produce the germline difference seen at one junction end. The gene calls are TRBV30 and TRBJ2-3; 7 bases fit TRBD2. The CDR3 length is 11 residues. Germline V lookup: CDR1 GTSNPN, CDR2 SVGIG (reference sequence). The CDR3 DNA sequence: TGTGCCTGGAGTGGGGGCCGGGACTACTCGTTT. Translation: CAWSGGRDYSF.

The rearrangement joins TRBV20-1 to TRBJ1-2; maybe TRBD1 (5 bases). Germline CDR1 is DFQATT and CDR2 is SNEGSKA (reference sequence). The V end lost 0 bases, the J end lost 12 bases, and 14 bases lay between the germline ends. This CDR3 region has 12 residues. CDR3 amino acids: CSARDSAMGHTF. CDR3 DNA: TGCAGTGCTAGAGACTCTGCTATGGGGCACACCTTC.